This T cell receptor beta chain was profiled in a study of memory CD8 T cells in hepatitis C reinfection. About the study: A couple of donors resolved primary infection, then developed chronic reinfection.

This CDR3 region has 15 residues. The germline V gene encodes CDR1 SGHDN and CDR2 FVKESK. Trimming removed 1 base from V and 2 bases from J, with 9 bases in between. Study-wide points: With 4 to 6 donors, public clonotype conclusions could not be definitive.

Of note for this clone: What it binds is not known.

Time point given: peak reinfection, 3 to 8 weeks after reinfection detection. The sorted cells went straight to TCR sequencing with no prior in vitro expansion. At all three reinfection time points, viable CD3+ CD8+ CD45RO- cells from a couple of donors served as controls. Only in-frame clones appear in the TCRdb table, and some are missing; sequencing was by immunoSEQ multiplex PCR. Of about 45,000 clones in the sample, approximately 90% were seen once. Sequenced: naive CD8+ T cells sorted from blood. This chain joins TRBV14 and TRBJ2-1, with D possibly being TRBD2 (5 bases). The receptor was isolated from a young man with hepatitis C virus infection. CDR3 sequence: CASSQGGSAYNEQFF. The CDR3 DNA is TGTGCCAGCAGCCAAGGGGGTAGCGCCTACAATGAGCAGTTCTTC.